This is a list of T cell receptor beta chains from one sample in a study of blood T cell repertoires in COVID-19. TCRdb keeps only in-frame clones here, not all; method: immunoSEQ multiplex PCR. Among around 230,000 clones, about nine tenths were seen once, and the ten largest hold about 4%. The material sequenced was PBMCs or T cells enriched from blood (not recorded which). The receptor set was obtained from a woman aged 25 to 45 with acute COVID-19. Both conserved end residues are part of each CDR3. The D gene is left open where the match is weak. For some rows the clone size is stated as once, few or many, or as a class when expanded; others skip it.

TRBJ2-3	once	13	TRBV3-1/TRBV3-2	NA	CASSRTTADTQYF	TGTGCCAGCAGCCGGACAACAGCAGATACGCAGTATTTT
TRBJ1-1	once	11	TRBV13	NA	CASSLLTEAFF	TGTGCCAGCAGCTTATTAACTGAAGCTTTCTTT
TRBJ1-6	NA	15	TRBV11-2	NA	CASSAPPLGGSPLHF	TGTGCCAGCAGCGCACCACCCCTCGGGGGTTCACCCCTCCACTTT
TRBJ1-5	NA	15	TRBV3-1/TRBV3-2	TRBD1	CASSPRTGAYQPQHF	TGTGCCAGCAGCCCACGGACAGGGGCCTATCAGCCCCAGCATTTT
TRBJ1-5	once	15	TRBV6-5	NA	CASRPPGISNQPQHF	TGTGCCAGCAGACCACCGGGGATTAGCAATCAGCCCCAGCATTTT
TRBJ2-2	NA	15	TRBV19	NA	CASSIVAQGTGELFF	TGTGCCAGTAGTATAGTAGCCCAGGGGACCGGGGAGCTGTTTTTT
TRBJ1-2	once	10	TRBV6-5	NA	CATQGNGYTF	TGTGCCACCCAGGGGAATGGCTACACCTTC
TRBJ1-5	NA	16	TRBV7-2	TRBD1	CASSLVGQGSNQPQHF	TGTGCCAGCAGCTTAGTGGGACAGGGGAGCAATCAGCCCCAGCATTTT
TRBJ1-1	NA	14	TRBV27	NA	CASSFQGSNTEAFF	TGTGCCAGCAGTTTTCAGGGTTCGAACACTGAAGCTTTCTTT
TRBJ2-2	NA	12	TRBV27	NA	CASSTGTGELFF	TGTGCCAGCAGCACAGGGACCGGGGAGCTGTTTTTT